The sequence of this T cell receptor (beta chain) was determined in a study of blood T cell repertoires in COVID-19. Study-level background: Samples representing acute and convalescent COVID-19 were sourced from the United States, Italy and Spain. Nucleic acid was either cDNA or gDNA, and it came from T cells, B-cell-depleted T cells, or PBMCs.

The Seattle site enrolled patients during active infection and followed them longitudinally. Trimming pared 2 bases from V and 7 bases from J, leaving 12 bases between. The germline gives CDR1 SGHVS, CDR2 FQNEAQ. The length of the CDR3 is 13 residues. In the original analysis: Amplification of reference gene primers was used by the study to estimate nucleated cell counts. Sequencing used immunoSEQ multiplex PCR; TCRdb keeps in-frame clones, though not all of them. The D gene and trimming were derived from the DNA, and the V and J assignments and clone size from that table. The sample yields some 250,000 clones, 70% to 90% seen once.

The specimen sequenced was peripheral blood. The sequence derives from a woman in her sixties or seventies with COVID-19, enrolled during active disease. The chain recombines TRBV7-8 with TRBJ2-7, with D possibly TRBD2 on 6 matching bases. The CDR3, as DNA: TGTGCCAGCAGCTTATTGACTAGTATTGAGCAGTACTTC. Translated: CASSLLTSIEQYF.